A single count supports the clone carrying this TCR beta chain. This sample was included in a study of OX40 agonist ivuxolimab in advanced cancers. Per the germline V gene, CDR1 is SGHTA and CDR2 is FQGNSA. V was trimmed by 0 bases and J by 0 bases, leaving 22 bases between them. The CDR3 has 20 amino acids. The repertoire was sequenced with immunoSEQ multiplex PCR; TCRdb's copy has only in-frame clones and lacks some. The table includes roughly 8,000 clones, 70% to 80% detected once. The sequence was collected from an adult with an advanced solid tumor such as melanoma, head and neck, liver or kidney cancer. The starting material was CD4+ or CD8+ T cells sorted from blood, obtained in a trial of the OX40 agonist ivuxolimab. The gene calls are TRBV7-2 and TRBJ2-3; D may be TRBD1 or TRBD2 (7 bases each). Written as DNA, the CDR3 is TGTGCCAGCAGCTTAGCAGGGGGCGGGGGATTCCTGACTAGCACAGATACGCAGTATTTT. Translating it yields CASSLAGGGGFLTSTDTQYF.